These T cell receptor beta chains were read from a single sample in a study of T cells in Graves' hyperthyroidism and ophthalmopathy. TCRdb recomputed calls from the multiplex PCR reads with MiXCR, one row per CDR3 protein. The sample consists of over 450,000 distinct CDR3 sequences, roughly an eighth of them appearing once. Material: blood. These receptor sequences come from a woman younger than 35 with Graves' hyperthyroidism. Each CDR3 is given with its conserved first and last residue. Each record gives: D gene, V gene, clone size, J gene, CDR3 protein, CDR3 DNA. The D gene is left open where the match is weak. Expanded clones are given a class, and other clones once, few, many or no size at all.

TRBD1,TRBV11-2,many,TRBJ2-1,CASSPIQGLGNEQFF,TGTGCCAGCAGTCCCATACAGGGGCTGGGGAATGAGCAGTTCTTC
.,TRBV3-1,many,TRBJ2-7,CASSQVDGSYEQYF,TGTGCCAGCAGCCAAGTTGATGGGTCCTACGAGCAGTACTTC
TRBD2,TRBV20-1,many,TRBJ2-3,CSALTGAGGSDTQYF,TGCAGTGCCCTCACTGGGGCGGGAGGATCAGATACGCAGTATTTT
.,TRBV25-1,.,TRBJ2-7,CASSESSWGYEQYF,TGTGCCAGCAGTGAAAGTTCGTGGGGGTACGAGCAGTACTTC
TRBD1,TRBV12-5,many,TRBJ1-1,CASGWVASGQGAAFF,TGTGCTAGTGGCTGGGTCGCGTCGGGACAGGGGGCAGCTTTCTTT
.,TRBV7-8,.,TRBJ2-1,CASSLDSSRNEQFF,TGTGCCAGCAGCTTAGATTCTAGCCGCAATGAGCAGTTCTTC
.,TRBV6-1,few,TRBJ1-2,CASSSNLSYGYTF,TGTGCCAGCAGTTCCAATCTAAGCTATGGCTACACCTTC
.,TRBV28,.,TRBJ1-2,CASSSGQFYGYTF,TGTGCCAGCAGCTCCGGACAGTTCTATGGCTACACCTTC
.,TRBV6-6,many,TRBJ1-5,CASSYSTSQPQHF,TGTGCCAGCAGTTATTCGACTTCTCAGCCCCAGCATTTT
.,TRBV6-1,.,TRBJ2-7,CASRPEGRSSYEQYF,TGTGCCAGCAGGCCTGAGGGGAGGAGCTCCTACGAGCAGTACTTC
TRBD2,TRBV19,.,TRBJ2-1,CASRTLGLAEGSSYNEQFF,TGTGCCAGTAGAACATTGGGTCTAGCGGAGGGGAGCTCCTACAATGAGCAGTTCTTC
.,TRBV5-4,.,TRBJ2-5,CASSNGQGRQETQYF,TGTGCCAGCAGCAACGGACAAGGGAGGCAGGAGACCCAGTACTTC
.,TRBV20-1,many,TRBJ2-1,CSAGRAGQGAEQFF,TGCAGTGCCGGGCGGGCGGGTCAAGGGGCTGAGCAGTTCTTC
.,TRBV27,few,TRBJ1-1,CASSLTETMNTEAFF,TGTGCCAGCAGTTTGACAGAAACCATGAACACTGAAGCTTTCTTT
TRBD1,TRBV12-3/TRBV12-4,many,TRBJ1-1,CASRTTGAHAEAFF,TGTGCCAGCAGAACGACAGGGGCACACGCTGAAGCTTTCTTT
TRBD1,TRBV25-1,.,TRBJ1-2,CASRGTVGYTF,TGTGCCAGCAGGGGGACAGTGGGCTACACCTTC
.,TRBV11-3,many,TRBJ2-2,CASSLFSRERTGELFF,TGTGCCAGCAGCTTATTCTCCAGGGAGCGTACCGGGGAGCTGTTTTTT
TRBD1,TRBV30,many,TRBJ2-3,CALNEGTGTDTQYF,TGTGCCTTAAATGAGGGGACAGGCACAGATACGCAGTATTTT
.,TRBV7-7,many,TRBJ2-5,CASSLGLSETQYF,TGTGCCAGCAGCTTAGGTCTATCGGAGACCCAGTACTTC
TRBD2,TRBV20-1,few,TRBJ2-2,CSASNSGSGGGTGELFF,TGCAGTGCTAGTAATAGCGGGAGCGGTGGGGGCACCGGGGAGCTGTTTTTT
.,TRBV18,few,TRBJ2-3,CASSPRGERWGLSTDTQYF,TGTGCCAGCTCACCACGCGGCGAGCGATGGGGATTGAGCACAGATACGCAGTATTTT
TRBD1,TRBV2,many,TRBJ2-2,CASSGQGVRTGELFF,TGTGCCAGCAGTGGACAGGGGGTCAGGACCGGGGAGCTGTTTTTT
.,TRBV7-3,many,TRBJ1-1,CASSLTGKTEAFF,TGTGCCAGCAGTTTAACGGGGAAAACTGAAGCTTTCTTT
.,TRBV11-2,many,TRBJ2-3,CASRLIARATDTQYF,TGTGCCAGCAGGCTTATAGCGAGAGCGACAGATACGCAGTATTTT
TRBD1,TRBV24-1,many,TRBJ1-2,CATSRGQGGSGYTF,TGTGCCACCAGTCGGGGACAGGGAGGAAGCGGCTACACCTTC
TRBD1,TRBV6-6,many,TRBJ2-5,CASSYTPGGEERQETQYF,TGTGCCAGCAGTTACACGCCAGGGGGCGAGGAACGGCAAGAGACCCAGTACTTC
.,TRBV10-3,few,TRBJ2-1,CAIRPPSYNEQFF,TGTGCCATCAGACCTCCTAGCTACAATGAGCAGTTCTTC